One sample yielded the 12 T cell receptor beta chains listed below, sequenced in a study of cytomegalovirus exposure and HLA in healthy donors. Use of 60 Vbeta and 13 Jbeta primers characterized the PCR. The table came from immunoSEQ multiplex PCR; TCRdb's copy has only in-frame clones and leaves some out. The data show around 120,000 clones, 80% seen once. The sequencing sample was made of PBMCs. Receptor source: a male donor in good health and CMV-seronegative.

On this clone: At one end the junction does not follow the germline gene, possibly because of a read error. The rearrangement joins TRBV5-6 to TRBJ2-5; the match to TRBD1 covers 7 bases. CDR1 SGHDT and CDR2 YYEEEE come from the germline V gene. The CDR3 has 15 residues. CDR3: CASSPRGGSQEAQYF. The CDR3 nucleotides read TGTGCCAGCAGCCCAAGAGGGGGCTCACAAGAGGCCCAGTACTTC.

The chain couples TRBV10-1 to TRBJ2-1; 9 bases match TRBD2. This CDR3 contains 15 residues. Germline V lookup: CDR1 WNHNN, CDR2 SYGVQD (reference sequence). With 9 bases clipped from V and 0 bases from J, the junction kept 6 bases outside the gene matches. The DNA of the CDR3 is TGCGCCAGTGGGCTAGCGGGACGCTCCTACAATGAGCAGTTCTTC. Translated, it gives CASGLAGRSYNEQFF.

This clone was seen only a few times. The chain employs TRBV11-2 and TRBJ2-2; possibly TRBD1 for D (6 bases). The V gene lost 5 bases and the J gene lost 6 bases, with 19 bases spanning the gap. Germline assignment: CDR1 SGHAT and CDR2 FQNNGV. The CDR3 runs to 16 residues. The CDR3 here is CASSQIRGAFSGELFF. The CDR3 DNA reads TGTGCCAGCAGCCAAATCAGGGGCGCGTTCTCCGGGGAGCTGTTTTTT.

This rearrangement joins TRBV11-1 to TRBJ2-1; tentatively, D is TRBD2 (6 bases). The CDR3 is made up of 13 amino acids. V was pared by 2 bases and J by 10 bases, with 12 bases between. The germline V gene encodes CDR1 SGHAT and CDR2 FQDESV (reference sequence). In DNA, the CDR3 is TGTGCCAGCAGCTTAATCGGGGGAGTGGAGCAGTTCTTC. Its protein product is CASSLIGGVEQFF.

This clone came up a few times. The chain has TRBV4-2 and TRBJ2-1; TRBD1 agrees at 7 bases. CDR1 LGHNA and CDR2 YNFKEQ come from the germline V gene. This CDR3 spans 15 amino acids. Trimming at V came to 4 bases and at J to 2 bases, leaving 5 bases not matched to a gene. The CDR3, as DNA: TGTGCCAGCAGCCTCCCGGGACAGACCTACAATGAGCAGTTCTTC. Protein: CASSLPGQTYNEQFF.

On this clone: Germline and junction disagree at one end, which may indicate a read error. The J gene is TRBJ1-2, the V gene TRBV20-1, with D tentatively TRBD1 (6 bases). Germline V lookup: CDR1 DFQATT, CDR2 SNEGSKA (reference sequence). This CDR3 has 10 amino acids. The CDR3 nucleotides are TGCAGTGCTCCCGCAGCCCAGGGGCATTTC. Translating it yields CSAPAAQGHF.

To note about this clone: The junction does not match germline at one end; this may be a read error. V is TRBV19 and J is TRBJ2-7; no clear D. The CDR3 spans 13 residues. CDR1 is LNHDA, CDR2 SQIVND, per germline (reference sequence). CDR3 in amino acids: CASSIYPSSEQYF. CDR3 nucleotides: TGTGCCAGTAGTATATATCCGTCCTCCGAGCAGTACTTC. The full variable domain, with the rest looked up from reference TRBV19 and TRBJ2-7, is DGGITQSPKYLFRKEGQNVTLSCEQNLNHDAMYWYRQDPGQGLRLIYYSQIVNDFQKGDIAEGYSVSREKKESFPLTVTSAQKNPTAFYLCASSIYPSSEQYFGPGTRLTVT.

Here the CDR3 DNA reads TGTGCCAGCAGCTTAGGTTCCCGGGACAGGGGGTTAGCTAACTATGGCTACACCTTC. As protein: CASSLGSRDRGLANYGYTF. This chain uses TRBV7-9 with TRBJ1-2; 11 bases match TRBD1. The CDR3 consists of 19 residues. The germline gives CDR1 SEHNR, CDR2 FQNEAQ (reference sequence). The ends lost 1 base at V and 0 bases at J; junction bases unmatched: 10.

The CDR3 DNA sequence: TGCGCCAGCAGTCCCCGAGGTGACTTGGAAAAACTGTTTTTT. Translating it yields CASSPRGDLEKLFF. This chain uses TRBV4-1 with TRBJ1-4, with unresolved D. The V end lost 6 bases, the J end lost 8 bases, and 16 bases lay between the germline ends. Germline loops: CDR1 MGHRA, CDR2 YSYEKL. The CDR3 covers 14 residues.

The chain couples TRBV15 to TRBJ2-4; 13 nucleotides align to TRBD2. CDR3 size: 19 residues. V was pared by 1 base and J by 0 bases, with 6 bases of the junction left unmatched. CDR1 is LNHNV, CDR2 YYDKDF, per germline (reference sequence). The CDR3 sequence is CATSRGLAGGPIAKNIQYF. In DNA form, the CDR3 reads TGTGCCACCAGCAGAGGACTAGCGGGAGGCCCGATAGCCAAAAACATTCAGTACTTC.

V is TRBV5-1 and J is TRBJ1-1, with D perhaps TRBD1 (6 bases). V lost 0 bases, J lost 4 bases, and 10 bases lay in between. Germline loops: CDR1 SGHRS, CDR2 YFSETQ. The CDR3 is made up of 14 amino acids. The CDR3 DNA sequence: TGCGCCAGCAGCTTGGGCAGGGGTTTCACTGAAGCTTTCTTT. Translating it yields CASSLGRGFTEAFF. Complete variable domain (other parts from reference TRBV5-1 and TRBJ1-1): KAGVTQTPRYLIKTRGQQVTLSCSPISGHRSVSWYQQTPGQGLQFLFEYFSETQRNKGNFPGRFSGRQFSNSRSEMNVSTLELGDSALYLCASSLGRGFTEAFFGQGTRLTVV.

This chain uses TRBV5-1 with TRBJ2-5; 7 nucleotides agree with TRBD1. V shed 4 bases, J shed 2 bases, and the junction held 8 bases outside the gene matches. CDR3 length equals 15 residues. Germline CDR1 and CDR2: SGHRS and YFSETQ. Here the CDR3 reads CASSHGTVLQETQYF. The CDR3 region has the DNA TGCGCCAGCAGCCACGGGACAGTTTTACAAGAGACCCAGTACTTC.